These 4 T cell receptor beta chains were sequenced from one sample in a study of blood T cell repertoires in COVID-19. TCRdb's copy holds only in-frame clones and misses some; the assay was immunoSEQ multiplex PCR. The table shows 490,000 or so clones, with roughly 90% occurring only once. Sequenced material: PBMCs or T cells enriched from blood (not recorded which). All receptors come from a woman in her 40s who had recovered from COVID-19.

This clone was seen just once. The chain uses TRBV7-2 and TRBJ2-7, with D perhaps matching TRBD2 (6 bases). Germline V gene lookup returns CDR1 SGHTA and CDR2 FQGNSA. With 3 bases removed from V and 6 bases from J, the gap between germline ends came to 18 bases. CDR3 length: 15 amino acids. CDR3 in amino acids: CASSLGRGGMSEQYF. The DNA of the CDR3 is TGTGCCAGCAGCTTGGGTAGGGGCGGGATGAGCGAGCAGTACTTC.

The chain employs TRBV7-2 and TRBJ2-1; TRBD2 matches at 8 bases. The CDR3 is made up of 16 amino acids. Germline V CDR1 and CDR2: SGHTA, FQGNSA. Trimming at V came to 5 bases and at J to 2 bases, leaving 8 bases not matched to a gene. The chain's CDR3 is CASSPRTSTPYNEQFF. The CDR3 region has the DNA TGTGCCAGCAGCCCCCGGACTAGCACCCCCTACAATGAGCAGTTCTTC.

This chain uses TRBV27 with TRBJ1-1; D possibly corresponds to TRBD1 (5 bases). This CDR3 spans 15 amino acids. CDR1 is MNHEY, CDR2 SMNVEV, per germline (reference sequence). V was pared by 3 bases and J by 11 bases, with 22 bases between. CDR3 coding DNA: TGTGCCAGCAGTTTCGGGCGGGGGAAGTTGGTTAAGGCTTTCTTT. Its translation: CASSFGRGKLVKAFF.

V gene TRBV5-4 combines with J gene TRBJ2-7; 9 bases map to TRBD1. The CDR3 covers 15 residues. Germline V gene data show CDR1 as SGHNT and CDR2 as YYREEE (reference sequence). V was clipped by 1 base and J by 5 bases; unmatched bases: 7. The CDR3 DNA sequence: TGTGCCAGCAGCTTGCCGGGACAGGGTCACCACGAGCAGTACTTC. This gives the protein CASSLPGQGHHEQYF. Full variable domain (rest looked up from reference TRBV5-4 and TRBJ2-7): ETGVTQSPTHLIKTRGQQVTLRCSSQSGHNTVSWYQQALGQGPQFIFQYYREEENGRGNFPPRFSGLQFPNYSSELNVNALELDDSALYLCASSLPGQGHHEQYFGPGTRLTVT.